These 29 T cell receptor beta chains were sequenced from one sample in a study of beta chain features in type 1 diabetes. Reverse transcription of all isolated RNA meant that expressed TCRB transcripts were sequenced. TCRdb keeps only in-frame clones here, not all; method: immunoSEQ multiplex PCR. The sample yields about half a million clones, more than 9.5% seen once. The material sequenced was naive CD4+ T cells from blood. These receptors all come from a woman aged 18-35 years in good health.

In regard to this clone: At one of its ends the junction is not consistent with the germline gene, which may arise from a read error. The CDR3 spells CATSRVQGVGETQYF. The CDR3 DNA is TGTGCCACCAGTAGAGTCCAGGGGGTCGGGGAGACCCAGTACTTC. The gene calls are TRBV15 and TRBJ2-5; 7 bases align to TRBD1. The CDR3 contains 15 residues. CDR1 is LNHNV and CDR2 is YYDKDF in the germline V gene (reference sequence).

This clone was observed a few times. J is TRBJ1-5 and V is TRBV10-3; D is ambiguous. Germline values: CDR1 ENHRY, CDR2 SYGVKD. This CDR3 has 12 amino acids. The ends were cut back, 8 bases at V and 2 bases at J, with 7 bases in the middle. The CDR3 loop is CAISERNQPQHF. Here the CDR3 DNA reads TGTGCCATCTCCGAACGCAATCAGCCCCAGCATTTT.

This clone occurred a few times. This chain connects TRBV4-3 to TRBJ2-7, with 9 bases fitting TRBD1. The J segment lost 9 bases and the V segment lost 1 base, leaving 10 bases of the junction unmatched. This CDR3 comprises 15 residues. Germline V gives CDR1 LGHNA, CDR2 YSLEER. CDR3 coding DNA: TGCGCCAGCAGCCAAGGGGGACAGGGCAGGGGACCGCAGTACTTC. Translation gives CASSQGGQGRGPQYF.

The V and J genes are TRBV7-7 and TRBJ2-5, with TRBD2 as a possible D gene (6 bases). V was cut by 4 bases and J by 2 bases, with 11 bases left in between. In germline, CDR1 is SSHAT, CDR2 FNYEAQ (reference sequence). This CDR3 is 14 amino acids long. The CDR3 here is CASSSRDWQETQYF. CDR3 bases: TGTGCCAGCAGCTCCCGGGACTGGCAAGAGACCCAGTACTTC.

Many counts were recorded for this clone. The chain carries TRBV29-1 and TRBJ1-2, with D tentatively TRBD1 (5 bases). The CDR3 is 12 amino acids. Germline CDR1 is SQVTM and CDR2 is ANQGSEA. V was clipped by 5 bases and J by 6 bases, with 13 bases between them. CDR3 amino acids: CSVMVPGHGYTF. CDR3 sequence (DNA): TGCAGCGTTATGGTACCGGGACATGGCTACACCTTC.

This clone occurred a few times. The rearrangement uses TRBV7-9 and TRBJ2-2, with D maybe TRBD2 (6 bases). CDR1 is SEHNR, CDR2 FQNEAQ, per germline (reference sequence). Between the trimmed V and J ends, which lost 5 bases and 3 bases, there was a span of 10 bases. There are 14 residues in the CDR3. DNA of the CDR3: TGTGCCAGCAGCCTCGGGACTCACACCGGGGAGCTGTTTTTT. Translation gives CASSLGTHTGELFF.

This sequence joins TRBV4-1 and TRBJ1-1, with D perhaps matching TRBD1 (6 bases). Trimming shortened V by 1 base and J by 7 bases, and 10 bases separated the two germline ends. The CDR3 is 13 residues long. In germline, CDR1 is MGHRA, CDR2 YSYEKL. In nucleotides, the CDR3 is TGCGCCAGCAGCCAAGTAGGACAGAATGAAGCTTTCTTT. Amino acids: CASSQVGQNEAFF.

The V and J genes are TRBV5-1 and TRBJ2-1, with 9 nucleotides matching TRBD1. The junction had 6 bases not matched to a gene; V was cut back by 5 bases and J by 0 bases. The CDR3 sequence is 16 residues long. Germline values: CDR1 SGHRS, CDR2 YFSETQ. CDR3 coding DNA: TGCGCCAGCAGGACCGGGACAGGGAGCTCCTACAATGAGCAGTTCTTC. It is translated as CASRTGTGSSYNEQFF.

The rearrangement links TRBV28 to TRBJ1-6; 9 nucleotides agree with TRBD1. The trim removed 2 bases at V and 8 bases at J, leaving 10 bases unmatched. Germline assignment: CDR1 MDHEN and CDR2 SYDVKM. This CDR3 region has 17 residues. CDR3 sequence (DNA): TGTGCCAGCAGTTTAGCATCGGCACAGGGGGCCGATTCACCCCTCCACTTT. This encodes CASSLASAQGADSPLHF.

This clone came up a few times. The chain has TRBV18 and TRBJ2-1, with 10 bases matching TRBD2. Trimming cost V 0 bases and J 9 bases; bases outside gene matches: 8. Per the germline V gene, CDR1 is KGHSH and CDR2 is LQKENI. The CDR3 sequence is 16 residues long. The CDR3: CASSPPSGRAFSEQFF. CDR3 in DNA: TGTGCCAGCTCACCACCAAGCGGGAGGGCCTTCAGTGAGCAGTTCTTC.

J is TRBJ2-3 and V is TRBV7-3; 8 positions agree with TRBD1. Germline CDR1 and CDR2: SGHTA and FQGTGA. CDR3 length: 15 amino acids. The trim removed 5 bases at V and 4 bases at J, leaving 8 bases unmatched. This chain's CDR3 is CASSQTGQGPDTQYF. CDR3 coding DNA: TGTGCCAGCAGCCAAACAGGACAGGGTCCAGATACGCAGTATTTT.

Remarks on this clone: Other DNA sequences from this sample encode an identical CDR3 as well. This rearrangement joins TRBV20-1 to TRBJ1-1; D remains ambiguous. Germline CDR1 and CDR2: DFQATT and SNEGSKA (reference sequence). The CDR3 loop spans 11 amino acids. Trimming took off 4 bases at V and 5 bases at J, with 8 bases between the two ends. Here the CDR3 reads CSAKGGTEAFF. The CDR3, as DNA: TGCAGTGCTAAGGGAGGAACTGAAGCTTTCTTT.

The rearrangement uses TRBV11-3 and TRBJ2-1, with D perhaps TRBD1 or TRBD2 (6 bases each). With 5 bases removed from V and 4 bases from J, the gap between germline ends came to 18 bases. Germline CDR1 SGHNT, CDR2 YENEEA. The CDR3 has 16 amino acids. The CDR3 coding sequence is TGTGCCAGCAGCCCTTCCCCCGGGGGCCCTTACAATGAGCAGTTCTTC. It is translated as CASSPSPGGPYNEQFF.

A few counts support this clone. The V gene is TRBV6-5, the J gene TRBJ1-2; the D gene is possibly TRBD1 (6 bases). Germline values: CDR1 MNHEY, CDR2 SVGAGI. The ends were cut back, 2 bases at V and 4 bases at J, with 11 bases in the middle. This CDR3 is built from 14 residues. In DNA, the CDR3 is TGTGCCAGCAGTTACGGGGGGGCTGGCTATGGCTACACCTTC. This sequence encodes CASSYGGAGYGYTF.

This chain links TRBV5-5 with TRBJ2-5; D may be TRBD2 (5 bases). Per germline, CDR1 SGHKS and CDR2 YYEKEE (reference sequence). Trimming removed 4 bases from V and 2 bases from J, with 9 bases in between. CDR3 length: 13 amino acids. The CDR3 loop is CASSGPGQETQYF. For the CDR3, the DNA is TGTGCCAGCAGCGGTCCGGGACAAGAGACCCAGTACTTC.

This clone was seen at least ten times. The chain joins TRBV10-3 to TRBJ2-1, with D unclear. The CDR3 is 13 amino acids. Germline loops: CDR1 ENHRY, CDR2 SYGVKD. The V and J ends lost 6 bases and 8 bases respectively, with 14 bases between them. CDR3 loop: CAIREPLTDEQFF. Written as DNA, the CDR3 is TGTGCCATCAGGGAGCCCCTTACCGATGAGCAGTTCTTC.

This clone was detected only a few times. Here the CDR3 reads CASTPRGSYNEQFF. The DNA for the CDR3 is TGTGCCAGCACCCCCCGCGGAAGCTACAATGAGCAGTTCTTC. The chain combines TRBV7-8 with TRBJ2-1, with D unresolved. The V gene's germline CDR1 is SGHVS and CDR2 FQNEAQ. The germline V and J ends were trimmed by 7 bases and 3 bases, with 13 bases remaining between them. CDR3 size: 14 residues.

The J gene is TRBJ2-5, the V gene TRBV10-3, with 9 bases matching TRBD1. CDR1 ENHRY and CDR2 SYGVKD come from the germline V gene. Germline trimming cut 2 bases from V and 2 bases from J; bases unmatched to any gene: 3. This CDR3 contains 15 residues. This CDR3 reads CAISEPDRGQETQYF. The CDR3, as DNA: TGTGCCATCAGTGAGCCGGACAGGGGACAAGAGACCCAGTACTTC.

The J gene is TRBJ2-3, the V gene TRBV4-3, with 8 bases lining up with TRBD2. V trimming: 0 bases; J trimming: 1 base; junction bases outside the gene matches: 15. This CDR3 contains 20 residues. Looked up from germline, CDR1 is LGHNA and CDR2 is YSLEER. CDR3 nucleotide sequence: TGCGCCAGCAGCCAAGAAAATATCGGGAGGGCCGGAGTCGGCACAGATACGCAGTATTTT. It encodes CASSQENIGRAGVGTDTQYF.

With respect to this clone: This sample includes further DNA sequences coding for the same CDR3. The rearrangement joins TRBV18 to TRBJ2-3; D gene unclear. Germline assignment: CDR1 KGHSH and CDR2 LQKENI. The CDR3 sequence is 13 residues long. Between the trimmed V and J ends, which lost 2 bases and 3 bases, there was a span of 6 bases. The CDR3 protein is CASSPIGTDTQYF. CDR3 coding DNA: TGTGCCAGCTCACCAATCGGGACAGATACGCAGTATTTT.

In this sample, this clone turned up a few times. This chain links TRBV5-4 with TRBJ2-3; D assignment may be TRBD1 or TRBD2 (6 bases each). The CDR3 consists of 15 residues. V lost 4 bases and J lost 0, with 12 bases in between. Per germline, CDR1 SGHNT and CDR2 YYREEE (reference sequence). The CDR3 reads CASSPTGTSTDTQYF. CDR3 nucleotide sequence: TGTGCCAGCAGCCCCACAGGGACTAGCACAGATACGCAGTATTTT.

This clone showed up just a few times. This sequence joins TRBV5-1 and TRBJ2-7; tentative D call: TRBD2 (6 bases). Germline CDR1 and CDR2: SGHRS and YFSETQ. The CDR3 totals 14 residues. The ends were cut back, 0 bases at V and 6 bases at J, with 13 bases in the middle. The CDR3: CASSLAGQGGEQYF. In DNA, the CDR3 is TGCGCCAGCAGCTTGGCCGGGCAGGGAGGCGAGCAGTACTTC.

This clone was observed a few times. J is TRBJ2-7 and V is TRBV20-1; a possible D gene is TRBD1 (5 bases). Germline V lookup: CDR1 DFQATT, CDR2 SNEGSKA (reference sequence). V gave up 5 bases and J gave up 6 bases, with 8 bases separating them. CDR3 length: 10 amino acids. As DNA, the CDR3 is TGCAGTGCTTATAGGGGCGAGCAGTACTTC. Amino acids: CSAYRGEQYF.

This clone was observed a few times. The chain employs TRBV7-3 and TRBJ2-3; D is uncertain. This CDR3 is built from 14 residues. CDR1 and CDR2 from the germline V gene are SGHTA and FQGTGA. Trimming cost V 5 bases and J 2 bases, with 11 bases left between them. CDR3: CASSLSSYTDTQYF. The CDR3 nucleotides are TGTGCCAGCAGCCTTAGCAGCTACACAGATACGCAGTATTTT.

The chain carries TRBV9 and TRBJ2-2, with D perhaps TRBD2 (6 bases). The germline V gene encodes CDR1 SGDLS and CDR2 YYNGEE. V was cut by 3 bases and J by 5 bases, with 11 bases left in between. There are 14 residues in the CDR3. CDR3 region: CASSAPGRTGELFF. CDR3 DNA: TGTGCCAGCAGCGCCCCAGGGAGGACCGGGGAGCTGTTTTTT.

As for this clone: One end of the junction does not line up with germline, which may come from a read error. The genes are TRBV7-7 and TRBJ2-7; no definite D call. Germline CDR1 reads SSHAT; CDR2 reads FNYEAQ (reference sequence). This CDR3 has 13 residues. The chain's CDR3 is CASSLGMDYEQYF. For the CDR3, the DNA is TGTGCTAGCAGCTTAGGTATGGACTACGAGCAGTACTTC.

The DNA for the CDR3 is TGTGCCAGCAGCCAGACTAGCGGGAGGGTAGATACGCAGTATTTT. It encodes CASSQTSGRVDTQYF. The chain uses TRBV5-4 and TRBJ2-3; 14 nucleotides match TRBD2. After removal of 4 bases from V and 5 bases from J, the junction contained 3 bases not matched to a gene. Per the germline V gene, CDR1 is SGHNT and CDR2 is YYREEE (reference sequence). There are 15 residues in the CDR3.

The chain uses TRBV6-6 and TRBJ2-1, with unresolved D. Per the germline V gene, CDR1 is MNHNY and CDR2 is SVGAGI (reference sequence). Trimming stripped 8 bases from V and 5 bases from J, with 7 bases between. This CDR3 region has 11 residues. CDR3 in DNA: TGTGCCAGCGGTGAGAACAATGAGCAGTTCTTC. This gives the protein CASGENNEQFF.

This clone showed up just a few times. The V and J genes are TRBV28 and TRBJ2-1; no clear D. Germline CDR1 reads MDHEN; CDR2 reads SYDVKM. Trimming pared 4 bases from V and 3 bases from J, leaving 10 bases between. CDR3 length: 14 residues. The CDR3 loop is CASSSSNFYNEQFF. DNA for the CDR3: TGTGCCAGCAGTTCGTCCAACTTCTACAATGAGCAGTTCTTC.